This T cell receptor (beta chain) was sequenced in a study of T cells in Graves' hyperthyroidism and ophthalmopathy. Template material for amplifying TCR beta CDR3 regions consisted of RNA transcripts. RT-PCR in the first round (using the HTBI primer set) targeted the TCR CDR3. TCRdb used MiXCR to reprocess the multiplex PCR reads, holding one entry per CDR3 protein. The sample lists 450,000 to 600,000 distinct CDR3 sequences; just under 20% were seen once. The table lists this clonotype with many counts. In germline, CDR1 is KGHSH, CDR2 LQKENI. J was trimmed by 1 base and V by 0 bases; bases with no gene match: 3. CDR3 length: 16 amino acids.

The TCR was taken from a man in his forties with Graves' ophthalmopathy. The material sequenced was blood. The chain uses TRBV18 and TRBJ2-3, with TRBD1 identical over 8 bases. The CDR3 DNA reads TGTGCCAGCTCACCACCGCAGGGGGCTGGCACAGATACGCAGTATTTT. Translating gives CASSPPQGAGTDTQYF.